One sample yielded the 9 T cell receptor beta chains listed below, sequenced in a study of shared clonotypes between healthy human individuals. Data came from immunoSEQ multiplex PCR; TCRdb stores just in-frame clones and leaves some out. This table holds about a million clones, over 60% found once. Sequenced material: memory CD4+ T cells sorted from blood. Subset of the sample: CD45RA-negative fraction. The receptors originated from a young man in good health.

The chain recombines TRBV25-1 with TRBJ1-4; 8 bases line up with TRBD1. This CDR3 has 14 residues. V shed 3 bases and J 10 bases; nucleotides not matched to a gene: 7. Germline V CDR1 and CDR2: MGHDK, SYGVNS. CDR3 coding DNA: TGTGCCAGCAGTGAGACCTCAACAGGGGGAAAACTGTTTTTT. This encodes CASSETSTGGKLFF. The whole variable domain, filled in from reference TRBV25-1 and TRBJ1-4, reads EADIYQTPRYLVIGTGKKITLECSQTMGHDKMYWYQQDPGMELHLIHYSYGVNSTEKGDLSSESTVSRIRTEHFPLTLESARPSHTSQYLCASSETSTGGKLFFGSGTQLSVL.

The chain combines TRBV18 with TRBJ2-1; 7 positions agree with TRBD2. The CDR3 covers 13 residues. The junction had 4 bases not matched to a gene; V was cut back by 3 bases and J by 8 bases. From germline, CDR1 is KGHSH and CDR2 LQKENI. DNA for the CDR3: TGTGCCAGCTCACCCCAAGGACTAGATGAGCAGTTCTTC. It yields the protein CASSPQGLDEQFF. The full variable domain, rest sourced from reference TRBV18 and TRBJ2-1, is NAGVMQNPRHLVRRRGQEARLRCSPMKGHSHVYWYRQLPEEGLKFMVYLQKENIIDESGMPKERFSAEFPKEGPSILRIQQVVRGDSAAYFCASSPQGLDEQFFGPGTRLTVL.

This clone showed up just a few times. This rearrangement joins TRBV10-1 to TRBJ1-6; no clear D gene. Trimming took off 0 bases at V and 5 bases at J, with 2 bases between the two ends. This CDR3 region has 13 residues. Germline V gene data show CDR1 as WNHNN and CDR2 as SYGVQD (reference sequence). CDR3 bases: TGCGCCAGCAGTGAGTCCCATAATTCACCCCTCCACTTT. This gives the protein CASSESHNSPLHF.

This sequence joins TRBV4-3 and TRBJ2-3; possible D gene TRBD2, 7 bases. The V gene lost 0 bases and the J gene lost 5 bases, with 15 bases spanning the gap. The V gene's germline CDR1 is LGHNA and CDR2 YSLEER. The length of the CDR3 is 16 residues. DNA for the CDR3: TGCGCCAGCAGCCAAGATCCGCAGGGGAGGGTAGATACGCAGTATTTT. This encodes CASSQDPQGRVDTQYF.

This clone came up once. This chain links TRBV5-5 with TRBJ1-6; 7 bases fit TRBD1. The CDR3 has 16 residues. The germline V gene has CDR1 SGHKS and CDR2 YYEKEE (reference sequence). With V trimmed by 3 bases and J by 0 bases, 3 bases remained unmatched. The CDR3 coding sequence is TGTGCCAGCAGCTCGACAGGGAGCTCCTATAATTCACCCCTCCACTTT. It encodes CASSSTGSSYNSPLHF.

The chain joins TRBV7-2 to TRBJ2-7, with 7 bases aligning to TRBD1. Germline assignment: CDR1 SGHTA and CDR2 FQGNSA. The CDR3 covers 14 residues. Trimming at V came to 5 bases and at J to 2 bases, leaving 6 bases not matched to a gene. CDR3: CASSPRDSAYEQYF. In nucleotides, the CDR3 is TGTGCCAGCAGCCCGAGGGACAGTGCCTACGAGCAGTACTTC.

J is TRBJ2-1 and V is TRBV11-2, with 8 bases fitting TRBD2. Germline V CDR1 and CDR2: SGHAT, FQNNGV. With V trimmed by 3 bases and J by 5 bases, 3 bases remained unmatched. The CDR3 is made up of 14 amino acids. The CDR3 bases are TGTGCCAGCAGCTTCGGACTAGCAAACAATGAGCAGTTCTTC. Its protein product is CASSFGLANNEQFF.

CDR3 sequence (DNA): TGCGCCAGCAGCCAAGCAGCGAGGACAGGGCGCGGCTACACCTTC. This gives the protein CASSQAARTGRGYTF. V and J are TRBV4-1 and TRBJ1-2; 8 bases are a match to TRBD1. V dropped 1 base and J dropped 8; count of bases not matched to a gene: 9. The CDR3 length is 15 residues. CDR1 and CDR2 (germline): MGHRA, YSYEKL.

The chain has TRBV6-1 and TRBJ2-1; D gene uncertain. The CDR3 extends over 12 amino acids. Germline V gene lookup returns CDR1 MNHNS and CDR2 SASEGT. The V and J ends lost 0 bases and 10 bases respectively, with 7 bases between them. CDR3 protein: CASSEAQWEQFF. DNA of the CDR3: TGTGCCAGCAGTGAAGCGCAGTGGGAGCAGTTCTTC.